The source of this TCR beta chain is a study of high-grade serous ovarian cancer treatment subgroups. In the study overall: Mean per sample: around 13,000 reads, around 7,100 unique TCR beta rearrangements. Points from the study as a whole: The analyses considered CDR3 and ignored CDR1 and CDR2. Spatial context was lost because tumors were sequenced in bulk. Same-patient tumor repertoires overlapped at about 0.1 to 0.79; different patients barely overlapped.

As concerns this clone: The antigen remains unidentified.

Germline values: CDR1 MNHEY, CDR2 SMNVEV (reference sequence). Between the trimmed V and J ends, which lost 6 bases and 4 bases, there was a span of 15 bases. This CDR3 is built from 14 residues. Tumor tissue was taken before any definitive surgery or chemotherapy was given. Generated by immunoSEQ multiplex PCR, the TCRdb table keeps only in-frame clones and is missing some. The data show around 8,500 clones, more than 75% seen once. The chain employs TRBV27 and TRBJ1-1; D is unclear. The sample taken for sequencing was tumor tissue. The sequence was collected from a human donor with high-grade serous ovarian cancer. CDR3 amino acids: CASSRRIEFTEAFF. Written as DNA, the CDR3 is TGTGCCAGCAGCCGTCGGATCGAATTCACTGAAGCTTTCTTT.